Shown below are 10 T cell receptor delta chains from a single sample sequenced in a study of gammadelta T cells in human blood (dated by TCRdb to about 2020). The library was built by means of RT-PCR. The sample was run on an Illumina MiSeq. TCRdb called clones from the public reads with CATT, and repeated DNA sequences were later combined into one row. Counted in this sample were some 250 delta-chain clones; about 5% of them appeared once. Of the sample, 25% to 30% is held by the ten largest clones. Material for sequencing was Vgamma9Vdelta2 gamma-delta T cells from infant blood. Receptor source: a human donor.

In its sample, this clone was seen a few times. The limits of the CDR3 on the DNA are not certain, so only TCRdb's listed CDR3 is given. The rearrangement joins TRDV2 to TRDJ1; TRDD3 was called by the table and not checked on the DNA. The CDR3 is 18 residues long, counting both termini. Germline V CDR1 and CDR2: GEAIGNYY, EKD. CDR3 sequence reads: CAWDKGNGGYGCFDKLIF.

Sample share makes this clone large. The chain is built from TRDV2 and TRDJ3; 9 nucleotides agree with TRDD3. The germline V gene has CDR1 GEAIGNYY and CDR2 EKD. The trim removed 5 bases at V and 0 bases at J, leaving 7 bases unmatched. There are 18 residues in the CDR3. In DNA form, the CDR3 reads TGTGCCTGTGTCGTACTGGGGGACCTCTCCTGGGACACCCGACAGATGTTTTTC. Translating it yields CACVVLGDLSWDTRQMFF.

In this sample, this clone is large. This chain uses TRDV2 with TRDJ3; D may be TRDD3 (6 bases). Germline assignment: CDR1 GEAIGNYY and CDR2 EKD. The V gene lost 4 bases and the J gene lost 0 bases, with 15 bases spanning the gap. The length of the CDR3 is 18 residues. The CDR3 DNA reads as TGTGCCTGTGATCCCTGGGGACCGAGCTCCTGGGACACCCGACAGATGTTTTTC. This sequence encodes CACDPWGPSSWDTRQMFF.

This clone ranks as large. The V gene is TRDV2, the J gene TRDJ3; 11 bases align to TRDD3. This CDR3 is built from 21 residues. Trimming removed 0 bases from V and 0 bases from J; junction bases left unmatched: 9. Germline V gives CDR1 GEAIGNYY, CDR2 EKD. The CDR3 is CACDTVSTGGYISWDTRQMFF. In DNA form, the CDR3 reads TGTGCCTGTGACACCGTGAGTACTGGGGGATATATCTCCTGGGACACCCGACAGATGTTTTTC.

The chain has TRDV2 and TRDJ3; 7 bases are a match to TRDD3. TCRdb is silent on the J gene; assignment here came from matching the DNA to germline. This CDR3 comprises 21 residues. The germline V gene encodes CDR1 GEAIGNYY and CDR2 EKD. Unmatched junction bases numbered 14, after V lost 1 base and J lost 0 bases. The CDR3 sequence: CACDTVVGGSESSWDTRQMFF. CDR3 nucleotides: TGTGCCTGTGACACAGTCGTGGGGGGATCCGAGAGCTCCTGGGACACCCGACAGATGTTTTTC.

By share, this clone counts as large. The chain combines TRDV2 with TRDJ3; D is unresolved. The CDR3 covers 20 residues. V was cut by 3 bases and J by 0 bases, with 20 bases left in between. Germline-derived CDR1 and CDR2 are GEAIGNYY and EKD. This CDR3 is CACDELPTAPFSWDTRQMFF. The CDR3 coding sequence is TGTGCCTGTGACGAGTTACCGACCGCTCCCTTCTCCTGGGACACCCGACAGATGTTTTTC.

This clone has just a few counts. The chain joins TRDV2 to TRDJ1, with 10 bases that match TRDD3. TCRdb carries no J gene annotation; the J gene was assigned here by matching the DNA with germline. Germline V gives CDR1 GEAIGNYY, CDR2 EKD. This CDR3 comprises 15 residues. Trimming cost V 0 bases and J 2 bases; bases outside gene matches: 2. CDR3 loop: CACDTVLGDTDKLIF. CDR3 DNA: TGTGCCTGTGACACCGTACTGGGGGATACCGATAAACTCATCTTT.

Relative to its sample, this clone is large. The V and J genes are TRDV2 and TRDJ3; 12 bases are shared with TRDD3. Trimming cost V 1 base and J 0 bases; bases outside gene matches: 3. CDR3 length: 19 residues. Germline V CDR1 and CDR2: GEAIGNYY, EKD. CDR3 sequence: CACDTYWGIPSWDTRQMFF. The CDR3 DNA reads TGTGCCTGTGACACGTACTGGGGGATACCCTCCTGGGACACCCGACAGATGTTTTTC.

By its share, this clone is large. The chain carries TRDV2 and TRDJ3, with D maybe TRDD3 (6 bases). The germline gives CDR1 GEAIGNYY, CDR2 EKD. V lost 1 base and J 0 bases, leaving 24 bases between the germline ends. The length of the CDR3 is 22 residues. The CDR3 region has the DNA TGTGCCTGTGACACGATCCTCCTGTGGGGGGACCCAAGCTCCTGGGACACCCGACAGATGTTTTTC. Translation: CACDTILLWGDPSSWDTRQMFF.

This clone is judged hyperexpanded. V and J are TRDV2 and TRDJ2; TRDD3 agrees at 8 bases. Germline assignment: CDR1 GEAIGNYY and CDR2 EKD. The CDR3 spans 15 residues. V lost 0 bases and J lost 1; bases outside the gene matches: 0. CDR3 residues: CACDTLGDLTAQLFF. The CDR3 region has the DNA TGTGCCTGTGACACCCTGGGGGATTTGACAGCACAACTCTTCTTT.